This TCR beta chain was retrieved from a study of blood T cell repertoires in COVID-19 (TCRdb year 2020). Regarding the study in general: The collaborator samples originated in the United States, Italy and Spain and spanned the acute and convalescent phases of COVID-19. The material from the prospective study consisted of cDNA or gDNA derived from T cells, B-cell-depleted T cells, or PBMCs. The dataset comprised deeply sampled blood TCRbeta repertoires from subjects exposed to, actively infected with, or recovered from COVID-19. The repertoires were released in a freely available public database meant as a resource for research on the immune response to SARS-CoV-2. Samples were obtained from the ongoing ImmuneRACE study (first 160 participants) and from 1,200 or so subjects provided by 6 global collaborators. Nearly every sample came with metadata listing a de-identified subject ID, COVID-19 status, age in years and sex. Where available, HLA class I and class II types were obtained from metadata supplied by the sample provider rather than from assay-based typing.

Study-level results and caveats: How much clinical and demographic metadata was included differed by source and by participant, and the metadata was provided uncurated.

Each collaborating institution followed its own protocols to collect whole blood in K2EDTA tubes. Collaborator samples were shipped for TCRbeta analysis as frozen whole blood, isolated PBMCs, or DNA extracted from either sample type. TCRbeta CDR3 regions were amplified from genomic DNA by means of the immunoSEQ Assay, a bias-controlled multiplex PCR. Under the source paper's analysis protocol: The number of nucleated cells in each sample was estimated from the amplification of reference gene primers within the assay. Sequence reads were collapsed and filtered to measure the absolute abundance of every unique TCRbeta CDR3 rearrangement. For each sample, productive Simpson clonality was calculated as the square root of Simpson's diversity index over productive rearrangements. This is the immuneACCESS table as TCRdb keeps it, with only in-frame sequences that have V and J called. A part of the clones is gone; compared with another copy, unresolved V genes explain less than half, and the rest is unexplained. V, J and clone size were drawn from that table, and D and trimming were deduced from the DNA. This sample comprises 350,000 to 450,000 clones, around 90% of them detected only once. The top ten clonotypes cover 1% to 1.5% of the sample.

Regarding this clone: This receptor's antigen is unknown. No much larger clone exists at a distance of one base, and base qualities are not known.

Sequenced sample: peripheral blood. This TCR was sampled from a man aged 35 to 55 with acute or convalescent COVID-19.

The DNA is TGTGCCAGTAGTATCGGACAGACCCGCTATGGCTACACCTTC. Its protein reads: CASSIGQTRYGYTF. This chain joins TRBV19 to TRBJ1-2; a tentative D match to TRBD1 spans 6 bases. Inclusive of the bounding cysteine and phenylalanine, the CDR3 is 14 residues long. This entry keeps only the CDR3 DNA: 42 bases, framed from base 1. The germline V gene (reference sequence) supplies CDR1 LNHDA and CDR2 SQIVND. Cut back by 3 bases and 4 bases, the V and J ends lie 12 bases apart.